This is a list of T cell receptor beta chains from one sample in a study of blood T cell repertoires in COVID-19. Data came from immunoSEQ multiplex PCR; TCRdb stores just in-frame clones and leaves some out. The table records some 120,000 clones, around nine tenths of them present only once. Source material: peripheral blood. The receptors stem from a woman aged 50 to 60 with acute or convalescent COVID-19. The CDR3 runs from the conserved cysteine through the conserved F or W. Each record gives: D gene, V gene, clone size, J gene, CDR3 DNA, CDR3 protein. D genes are given only for firm matches. Part of the rows lack a size; the others show once, few, many or a class for expanded clones.

>.|TRBV4-2|.|TRBJ1-6
TGTGCCAGCAGCCAAGATCCGGGGTGGCGGGATTCACCCCTCCACTTT
CASSQDPGWRDSPLHF
>.|TRBV6-5|.|TRBJ1-6
TGTGCCAGCAGCCCAGGGGACGGGGGGGATTCACCCCTCCACTTT
CASSPGDGGDSPLHF
>TRBD1|TRBV27|.|TRBJ1-1
TGTGCCAGCAGTTTCGACGACAGGGTCACTGAAGCTTTCTTT
CASSFDDRVTEAFF
>.|TRBV30|.|TRBJ2-3
TGTGCCTGGACGAGGGGGGGGAGCACAGATACGCAGTATTTT
CAWTRGGSTDTQYF
>.|TRBV5-1|.|TRBJ2-2
TGCGCCAGCAGCCCGACACCGAACACCGGGGAGCTGTTTTTT
CASSPTPNTGELFF
>TRBD1|TRBV5-1|.|TRBJ2-4
TGCGCCAGCAGCTCGCGACAGGGGGTCATTCAGTACTTC
CASSSRQGVIQYF
>TRBD2|TRBV13|.|TRBJ2-7
TGTGCCAGCAGCCCCGGGACTAGCGGCTACGAGCAGTACTTC
CASSPGTSGYEQYF
>.|TRBV10-3|.|TRBJ2-7
TGTGCCATCAGAAACAGGGACGAGCAGTACTTC
CAIRNRDEQYF
>.|TRBV6-5|once|TRBJ1-2
TGTGCCAGCAGCCTTATTCTGGACAGAGGATATGGCTACACCTTC
CASSLILDRGYGYTF
>.|TRBV7-9|few|TRBJ2-2
TGTGCCAGCAGCCACCGGGTTACGAACACCGGGGAGCTGTTTTTT
CASSHRVTNTGELFF
>.|TRBV7-8|.|TRBJ1-5
TGTGCCAGCAGCCCCTTTGTGGGGGGTGGTCAGCCCCAGCATTTT
CASSPFVGGGQPQHF
>.|TRBV27|.|TRBJ2-7
TGTGCCAGCATCAAATCAGGGTCCTACGAGCAGTACTTC
CASIKSGSYEQYF
>.|TRBV15|.|TRBJ2-7
TGTGCCACCAGCAGAGACCTATACGAGCAGTACTTC
CATSRDLYEQYF
>.|TRBV10-1|.|TRBJ2-7
TGCGCCATGACGGGACTTTTTAGCTCCTACGAGCAGTACTTC
CAMTGLFSSYEQYF
>TRBD1|TRBV2|few|TRBJ1-3
TGTGCCAGCAGTGGACAGGGGAGAAACACCATATATTTT
CASSGQGRNTIYF
>TRBD1|TRBV27|.|TRBJ1-2
TGTGCCAGCACCAACTCGGGACAGGGCGTTAACTATGGCTACACCTTC
CASTNSGQGVNYGYTF
>.|TRBV30|.|TRBJ1-1
TGTGCCTGGAGTGTAGGACAGTGGAACACTGAAGCTTTCTTT
CAWSVGQWNTEAFF
>.|TRBV5-4|once|TRBJ2-1
TGTGCCAGCAGCTTGACAGCCTACAATGAGCAGTTCTTC
CASSLTAYNEQFF
>.|TRBV29-1|.|TRBJ1-3
TGCAGCGTTGAAGAGGGAGGTGGAAACACCATATATTTT
CSVEEGGGNTIYF
>TRBD2|TRBV5-1|.|TRBJ2-1
TGCGCCACCTCCGAAACCGGGACTATTGATCTCAATGAGCAGTTCTTC
CATSETGTIDLNEQFF
>.|TRBV6-5|many|TRBJ1-2
TGTGCCAGCACGGGGTTTCAGGACTATGGCTACACCTTC
CASTGFQDYGYTF
>.|TRBV7-9|.|TRBJ2-3
TGTGCCAGCAGCTTAGACTTCGACAGGCTGACAGATACGCAGTATTTT
CASSLDFDRLTDTQYF
>.|TRBV19|once|TRBJ2-6
TGTGCCAGTAGTATTACCGGGACTGGGGCCAACGTCCTGACTTTC
CASSITGTGANVLTF
>TRBD1|TRBV9|.|TRBJ1-1
TGTGCCAGCAGCGTAGCTCCTCAGGGGGCGAACACTGAAGCTTTCTTT
CASSVAPQGANTEAFF
>.|TRBV6-5|few|TRBJ1-3
TGTGCCAGCAGCTTTACTTCAGGGTCTGGAAACACCATATATTTT
CASSFTSGSGNTIYF
>TRBD2|TRBV9|.|TRBJ2-7
TGTGCCAGCAGCGTAGATGCCAGCGGGGGGGGTTACGAGCAGTACTTC
CASSVDASGGGYEQYF
>TRBD2|TRBV7-2|.|TRBJ2-5
TGTGCCAGCAGCTTATTCTCTAGCGGCAAAGAGACCCAGTACTTC
CASSLFSSGKETQYF
>.|TRBV11-2|.|TRBJ2-3
TGTGCCAGCAGCCCGGGGGTCCTAGCTGCAGATACGCAGTATTTT
CASSPGVLAADTQYF
>TRBD2|TRBV10-2|.|TRBJ2-3
TGCGCCAGCAGGCGGACTAGCGGGAGCAGCGCGGATGATACGCAGTATTTT
CASRRTSGSSADDTQYF
>TRBD2|TRBV4-2|.|TRBJ2-4
TGTGCCAGCAGCCAAGAATATCTAGCGGGAAACATTCAGTACTTC
CASSQEYLAGNIQYF
>.|TRBV4-2|.|TRBJ2-2
TGTGCCAGCAGCCTACAGGAATTGAACACCGGGGAGCTGTTTTTT
CASSLQELNTGELFF
>.|TRBV5-1|.|TRBJ1-2
TGCGCCAGCACTCCCTTTCCAGAGCTTGAGAGGGGCTACACCTTC
CASTPFPELERGYTF
>.|TRBV4-1|once|TRBJ2-4
TGCGCCAGCAGCCAAGAATACTCGTCGACAGTATACCAGTACTTC
CASSQEYSSTVYQYF
>TRBD1|TRBV5-4|.|TRBJ1-2
TGTGCCAGCACCTCTTGGGGGACAGACTATGGCTACACCTTC
CASTSWGTDYGYTF
>.|TRBV14|once|TRBJ1-2
TGTGCCAGCAGCCAAGAAGCCCTCGGGAGGGAACGGGGCTACACCTTC
CASSQEALGRERGYTF
>.|TRBV6-5|.|TRBJ2-7
TGTGCCAGCAGTCCCGCCACGGTCCCCGAGCAGTACTTC
CASSPATVPEQYF
>.|TRBV7-9|.|TRBJ1-2
TGTGCCAGCAGCTCACGACGGGAGAACTATGGCTACACCTTC
CASSSRRENYGYTF
>TRBD2|TRBV5-5|once|TRBJ2-7
TGTGCCAGCAGTCGGGAGGGCAGGGACTACGAGCAGTACTTC
CASSREGRDYEQYF
>.|TRBV11-2|.|TRBJ1-1
TGTGCCAGCAGCTTAGGGGGGACACCCGAAGCTTTCTTT
CASSLGGTPEAFF
>TRBD2|TRBV7-9|.|TRBJ2-1
TGTGCCAGCAGCTTAGGCTCCGGGACTAGCGGGAGTGGGAATGAGCAGTTCTTC
CASSLGSGTSGSGNEQFF
>.|TRBV7-2|.|TRBJ1-4
TGTGCCAGCAGCTTAGCTTGGGCTACTAATGAAAAACTGTTTTTT
CASSLAWATNEKLFF
>.|TRBV24-1|once|TRBJ1-2
TGTGCCACCAGTGATTCCCAGGGCTATGGCTACACCTTC
CATSDSQGYGYTF
>.|TRBV20-1|few|TRBJ1-2
TGCAGTGCTAGTGGAGGGCGCTATGGCTACACCTTC
CSASGGRYGYTF
>.|TRBV29-1|.|TRBJ2-3
TGCAGCGTTGATATGACAGGCACAGCAGATACGCAGTATTTT
CSVDMTGTADTQYF
>.|TRBV2|.|TRBJ1-5
TGTGCCAGCAGTTATGGGGCAGAGTATAGCAATCAGCCCCAGCATTTT
CASSYGAEYSNQPQHF
>TRBD1|TRBV6-5|.|TRBJ1-5
TGTGCCAGCAGTTCCGGACAGGCGTATCAGCCCCAGCATTTT
CASSSGQAYQPQHF
>.|TRBV11-2|.|TRBJ1-5
TGTGCCAGCAGCTTAGCGAGGGGGACTCAGCCCCAGCATTTT
CASSLARGTQPQHF
>TRBD1|TRBV7-2|.|TRBJ1-1
TGTGCCAGCAGCCAATTGACAGGGGTGGGCACTGAAGCTTTCTTT
CASSQLTGVGTEAFF
>.|TRBV2|.|TRBJ1-2
TGTGCCAGCAGTGAAGTCAGGGATGGGGATGGCTACACCTTC
CASSEVRDGDGYTF